The 27 T cell receptor beta chains below all came from one sample that was sequenced in a study of shared clonotypes between healthy human individuals. Using immunoSEQ multiplex PCR, the repertoire was profiled, and TCRdb retains in-frame clones only, with some absent. The table lists about 1.5 million clones, approximately 98% of them singletons. Source material: naive CD4+ T cells sorted from blood. The sample's subset: CD45RA+ positively selected. The receptors were gathered from a man aged 25-45 years in good health.

This clone was counted once. This sequence joins TRBV6-1 and TRBJ1-4, with TRBD1 matching 8 bases. The germline CDR1 and CDR2 sequences are MNHNS and SASEGT. The CDR3 spans 15 residues. Losses at the gene ends were 3 bases for V and 1 base for J; bases not matched to a gene: 1. The CDR3 protein is CASSETGVTNEKLFF. CDR3 nucleotide sequence: TGTGCCAGCAGTGAGACAGGGGTAACTAATGAAAAACTGTTTTTT.

This clone appeared once. The rearrangement links TRBV6-1 to TRBJ2-1; D is perhaps TRBD2 (5 bases). The V gene's germline CDR1 is MNHNS and CDR2 SASEGT. Deletions cut 1 base from V and 0 bases from J, with 10 bases between. This CDR3 contains 16 residues. CDR3 DNA sequence: TGTGCCAGCAGTGAAGTGGGGAGCAGCTCCTACAATGAGCAGTTCTTC. Residues: CASSEVGSSSYNEQFF.

The CDR3 reads CASSATGSDTQYF. In DNA, the CDR3 is TGTGCCAGCTCAGCCACAGGGTCAGATACGCAGTATTTT. The V and J genes are TRBV18 and TRBJ2-3; possible D gene TRBD1, 6 bases. The CDR3 is 13 residues long. CDR1 and CDR2 (germline): KGHSH, LQKENI. V was shortened by 5 bases and J by 4 bases, with 10 bases between the two germline ends.

The V gene is TRBV28, the J gene TRBJ1-5, with a possible D match to TRBD1 (6 bases). Germline assignment: CDR1 MDHEN and CDR2 SYDVKM. This CDR3 region has 15 residues. Trimming removed 7 bases at V and 2 bases at J, with 15 bases between. The CDR3 DNA follows: TGTGCCAGCACAGTTTGGACAGAGGGCAATCAGCCCCAGCATTTT. It encodes CASTVWTEGNQPQHF.

The chain uses TRBV30 and TRBJ2-5; D gene ambiguous. The CDR3 extends over 14 amino acids. The V gene's germline CDR1 is GTSNPN and CDR2 SVGIG (reference sequence). Trimming cost V 1 base and J 3 bases, with 12 bases left between them. The CDR3 DNA reads TGTGCCTGGAGTGGTAGTACCGGAGAAGAGACCCAGTACTTC. This sequence encodes CAWSGSTGEETQYF.

The chain combines TRBV7-8 with TRBJ2-1; 8 bases line up with TRBD1. The CDR3 consists of 15 residues. Germline V gene sequence: CDR1 SGHVS, CDR2 FQNEAQ. J gave up 8 bases and V 2 bases, and 8 bases lay outside the gene matches. The CDR3 DNA sequence: TGTGCCAGCAGCTTATTCCGACAGGGGATCTATGAGCAGTTCTTC. Protein sequence: CASSLFRQGIYEQFF. Full variable domain (missing parts from reference TRBV7-8 and TRBJ2-1): GAGVSQSPRYKVAKRGQDVALRCDPISGHVSLFWYQQALGQGPEFLTYFQNEAQLDKSGLPSDRFFAERPEGSVSTLKIQRTQQEDSAVYLCASSLFRQGIYEQFFGPGTRLTVL.

The J gene is TRBJ2-2, the V gene TRBV15; maybe TRBD1 (6 bases). CDR1 is LNHNV, CDR2 YYDKDF, per germline (reference sequence). Trimming left V 4 bases short and J 1 base short, with 7 bases between. There are 14 residues in the CDR3. CDR3 sequence: CATSKTGNTGELFF. DNA for the CDR3: TGTGCCACCAGCAAGACAGGGAACACCGGGGAGCTGTTTTTT.

Notes on this clone: The junction and the germline gene differ at one end; a read error may be behind it. V usage is TRBV10-3 and J usage is TRBJ2-7; 9 bases map to TRBD1. Germline V gene sequence: CDR1 ENHRY, CDR2 SYGVKD. The CDR3 consists of 14 residues. The CDR3 reads CAITEDRGPYEQYF. The CDR3 DNA follows: TGTGCCATCACTGAGGACAGGGGCCCCTACGAGCAGTACTTC.

This CDR3 reads CASSLAGTGWTDTQYF. CDR3 in DNA: TGTGCCAGCAGTTTAGCCGGGACAGGGTGGACAGATACGCAGTATTTT. The chain has TRBV27 and TRBJ2-3; the match to TRBD1 covers 9 bases. With 2 bases clipped from V and 3 bases from J, the junction kept 6 bases outside the gene matches. This CDR3 is 16 amino acids long. The germline V gene encodes CDR1 MNHEY and CDR2 SMNVEV (reference sequence).

The genes are TRBV2 and TRBJ1-3, with D perhaps TRBD1 (6 bases). The CDR3 is made up of 13 amino acids. Trimming removed 6 bases at V and 7 bases at J, with 13 bases between. Germline CDR1 is SNHLY and CDR2 is FYNNEI. The CDR3 DNA reads TGTGCCAGCAGGGACGGACAGTTCAACACCATATATTTT. Residues: CASRDGQFNTIYF.

The chain is built from TRBV30 and TRBJ1-2; 7 positions agree with TRBD1. Losses at the gene ends were 1 base for V and 6 bases for J; bases not matched to a gene: 11. Germline values: CDR1 GTSNPN, CDR2 SVGIG (reference sequence). This CDR3 has 15 amino acids. This CDR3 is CAWSAGRRDRDGYTF. The CDR3 DNA reads as TGTGCCTGGAGTGCCGGGCGACGGGACAGAGATGGCTACACCTTC.

This sequence joins TRBV4-3 and TRBJ2-7; 8 bases line up with TRBD2. With 4 bases clipped from V and 0 bases from J, the junction kept 8 bases outside the gene matches. Germline assignment: CDR1 LGHNA and CDR2 YSLEER. The CDR3 has 16 residues. Written as DNA, the CDR3 is TGCGCCAGCAGCCGCCTTCTAGCGGGCAGCTCCTACGAGCAGTACTTC. Translating it yields CASSRLLAGSSYEQYF.

This clone was seen only once. This chain connects TRBV5-1 to TRBJ1-4; a possible D gene is TRBD1 (6 bases). Germline lookup yields CDR1 SGHRS and CDR2 YFSETQ. Deletions cut 0 bases from V and 8 bases from J, with 11 bases between. The CDR3 length is 14 residues. CDR3 DNA sequence: TGCGCCAGCAGCTTGGGCGGGGGCAGAGAAAAACTGTTTTTT. It codes for CASSLGGGREKLFF.

V is TRBV5-4 and J is TRBJ2-7; 9 bases match TRBD2. This CDR3 is 16 amino acids long. Germline CDR1 SGHNT, CDR2 YYREEE (reference sequence). V lost 2 bases and J lost 3; bases outside the gene matches: 9. The CDR3 DNA reads TGTGCCAGCAGCTTCCGGGTAGCGGGAGTAAGCTACGAGCAGTACTTC. Translated: CASSFRVAGVSYEQYF.

This chain connects TRBV7-9 to TRBJ1-1; 8 positions agree with TRBD1. V shed 3 bases and J 5 bases; nucleotides not matched to a gene: 5. Germline CDR1 reads SEHNR; CDR2 reads FQNEAQ (reference sequence). This CDR3 comprises 14 residues. This chain's CDR3 is CASSFEQGATEAFF. CDR3 nucleotides: TGTGCCAGCAGCTTCGAGCAGGGGGCGACTGAAGCTTTCTTT.

The V call is TRBV6-5, the J call TRBJ2-1, with TRBD2 identical over 9 bases. The CDR3 sequence is 16 residues long. V lost 4 bases and J lost 0; bases outside the gene matches: 4. Germline CDR1 is MNHEY and CDR2 is SVGAGI. As DNA, the CDR3 is TGTGCCAGCAGTTCCCGACTAGCGGACTCCTACAATGAGCAGTTCTTC. It codes for CASSSRLADSYNEQFF.

With respect to this clone: The sample carries other DNA sequences with the same CDR3. The chain is built from TRBV19 and TRBJ2-7; D gene uncertain. Per germline, CDR1 LNHDA and CDR2 SQIVND (reference sequence). The CDR3 runs 12 residues. V lost 3 bases to trimming and J lost 4 bases, with 7 bases between them. CDR3 coding DNA: TGTGCCAGTAGTATCGGGCCTTACGAGCAGTACTTC. Its protein is CASSIGPYEQYF.

As concerns this clone: This sample includes further DNA sequences coding for the same CDR3. The rearrangement links TRBV20-1 to TRBJ2-5; no clear D gene. Germline lookup yields CDR1 DFQATT and CDR2 SNEGSKA (reference sequence). This CDR3 region has 11 residues. V was cut by 6 bases and J by 1 base, with 6 bases left in between. The CDR3 region is CSAAPQETQYF. The CDR3 DNA reads as TGCAGTGCCGCGCCCCAAGAGACCCAGTACTTC.

V and J are TRBV28 and TRBJ2-1; D might be TRBD2 (5 bases). The CDR3 runs to 13 residues. V dropped 8 bases and J dropped 6 bases, with 14 bases sitting between them. In germline, CDR1 is MDHEN, CDR2 SYDVKM. CDR3 nucleotide sequence: TGTGCCAGCCATCAGCGGTCTGTCAATGAGCAGTTCTTC. Translating it yields CASHQRSVNEQFF.

The rearrangement joins TRBV5-1 to TRBJ1-4, with D tentatively TRBD1 (6 bases). The CDR3 covers 16 residues. Trimming removed 7 bases at V and 0 bases at J, with 16 bases between. CDR1 and CDR2 from the germline V gene are SGHRS and YFSETQ. CDR3: CASRPGGGTTNEKLFF. In DNA form, the CDR3 reads TGCGCCAGCCGTCCTGGAGGGGGGACAACTAATGAAAAACTGTTTTTT.

This chain connects TRBV2 to TRBJ1-4, with 7 bases aligning to TRBD1. From germline, CDR1 is SNHLY and CDR2 FYNNEI. Unmatched junction bases numbered 19, after V lost 7 bases and J lost 5 bases. The CDR3 sequence is 18 residues long. The chain's CDR3 is CASIVLGQVVGGNEKLFF. In DNA form, the CDR3 reads TGTGCCAGCATCGTCCTCGGACAGGTCGTAGGGGGCAATGAAAAACTGTTTTTT.

The V gene is TRBV9, the J gene TRBJ1-4; D uncertain. Germline V lookup: CDR1 SGDLS, CDR2 YYNGEE. V was trimmed by 3 bases and J by 3 bases, leaving 12 bases between them. CDR3 length equals 15 residues. CDR3 sequence reads: CASSDKGIANEKLFF. Written as DNA, the CDR3 is TGTGCCAGCAGCGACAAGGGAATTGCTAATGAAAAACTGTTTTTT.

The chain is built from TRBV27 and TRBJ2-1; 7 bases are a match to TRBD2. V shed 5 bases and J 7 bases; nucleotides not matched to a gene: 11. Germline V gene lookup returns CDR1 MNHEY and CDR2 SMNVEV (reference sequence). The CDR3 consists of 15 residues. CDR3 sequence: CASSSMGGRENEQFF. The CDR3 DNA follows: TGTGCCAGCAGTAGCATGGGAGGGCGGGAGAATGAGCAGTTCTTC.

V is TRBV6-1 and J is TRBJ2-2, with D tentatively TRBD1 (7 bases). Trimming pared 7 bases from V and 2 bases from J, leaving 14 bases between. The V gene's germline CDR1 is MNHNS and CDR2 SASEGT. This CDR3 is 15 amino acids long. CDR3 coding DNA: TGTGCCAGCACCGGGAGACAGGGAAACACCGGGGAGCTGTTTTTT. This codes for CASTGRQGNTGELFF.

The chain combines TRBV27 with TRBJ2-2; 13 positions match TRBD2. CDR1 MNHEY and CDR2 SMNVEV come from the germline V gene (reference sequence). The J segment lost 13 bases and the V segment lost 8 bases, leaving 16 bases of the junction unmatched. The CDR3 has 16 amino acids. CDR3 nucleotide sequence: TGTGCCAGCTTAAGCTCGAGGACTAGCGGGAGTCGAATGCTGTTTTTT. This codes for CASLSSRTSGSRMLFF.

The chain employs TRBV19 and TRBJ2-7, with 9 bases lining up with TRBD2. V dropped 3 bases and J dropped 2; count of bases not matched to a gene: 11. The germline gives CDR1 LNHDA, CDR2 SQIVND (reference sequence). This CDR3 is built from 17 residues. CDR3 amino acids: CASSILAGPNIAYEQYF. The CDR3 DNA sequence: TGTGCCAGTAGTATCCTAGCGGGGCCCAATATCGCCTACGAGCAGTACTTC.

This sequence joins TRBV10-3 and TRBJ1-4; TRBD1 might be the D (6 bases). The CDR3 contains 14 residues. CDR1 ENHRY and CDR2 SYGVKD come from the germline V gene. V was pared by 0 bases and J by 10 bases, with 12 bases between. The CDR3 sequence: CAISESTGTTKLFF. The CDR3 DNA reads as TGTGCCATCAGTGAGTCGACAGGTACTACAAAACTGTTTTTT.